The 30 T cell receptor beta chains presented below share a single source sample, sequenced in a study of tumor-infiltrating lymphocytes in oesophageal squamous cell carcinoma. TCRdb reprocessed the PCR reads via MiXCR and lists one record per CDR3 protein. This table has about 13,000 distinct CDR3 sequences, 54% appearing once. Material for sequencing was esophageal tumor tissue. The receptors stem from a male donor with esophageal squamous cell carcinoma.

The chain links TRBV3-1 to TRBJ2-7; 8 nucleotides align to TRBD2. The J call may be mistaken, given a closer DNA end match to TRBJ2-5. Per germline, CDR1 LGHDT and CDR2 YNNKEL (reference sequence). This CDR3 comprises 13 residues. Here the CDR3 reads CASSRRGGETQYF. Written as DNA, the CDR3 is TGTGCCAGCAGCCGCCGGGGGGGAGAGACCCAGTACTTC.

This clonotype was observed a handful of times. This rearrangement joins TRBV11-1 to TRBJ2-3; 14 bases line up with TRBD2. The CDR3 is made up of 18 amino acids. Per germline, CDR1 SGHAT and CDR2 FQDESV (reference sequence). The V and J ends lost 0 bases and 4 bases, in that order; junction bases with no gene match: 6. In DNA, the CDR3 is TGTGCCAGCAGCTTAGCTGGACTAGCGGGAGGTGCCGCAGATACGCAGTATTTT. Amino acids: CASSLAGLAGGAADTQYF.

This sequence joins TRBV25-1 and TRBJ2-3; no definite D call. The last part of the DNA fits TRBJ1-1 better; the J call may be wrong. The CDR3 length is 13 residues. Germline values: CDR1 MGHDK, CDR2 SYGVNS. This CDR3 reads CASSESTLRRAFF. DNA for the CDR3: TGTGCCAGCAGTGAATCGACACTTCGGAGGGCTTTCTTT.

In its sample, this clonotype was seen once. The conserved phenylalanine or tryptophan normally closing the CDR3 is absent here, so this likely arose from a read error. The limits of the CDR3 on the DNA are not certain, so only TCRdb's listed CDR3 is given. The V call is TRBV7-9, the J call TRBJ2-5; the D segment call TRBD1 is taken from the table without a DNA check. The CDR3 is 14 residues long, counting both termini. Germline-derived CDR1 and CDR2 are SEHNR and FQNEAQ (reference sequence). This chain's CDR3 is CASKDRGETQYFGS.

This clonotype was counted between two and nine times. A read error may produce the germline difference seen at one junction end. The CDR3 loop is CASRRLPLYEQYF. CDR3 DNA: TGTGCCAGCCGCCGACTCCCTCTCTACGAGCAGTACTTT. V usage is TRBV7-2 and J usage is TRBJ2-7, with D unclear. Germline V gene data show CDR1 as SGHTA and CDR2 as FQGNSA. The CDR3 totals 13 residues.

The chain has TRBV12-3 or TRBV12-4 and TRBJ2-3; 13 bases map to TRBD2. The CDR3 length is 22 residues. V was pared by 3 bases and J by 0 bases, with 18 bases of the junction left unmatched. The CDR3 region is CASSFGWRLAGGTTTSTDTQYF. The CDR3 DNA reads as TGTGCCAGCAGTTTTGGCTGGCGACTAGCGGGAGGAACGACTACTAGCACAGATACGCAGTATTTT.

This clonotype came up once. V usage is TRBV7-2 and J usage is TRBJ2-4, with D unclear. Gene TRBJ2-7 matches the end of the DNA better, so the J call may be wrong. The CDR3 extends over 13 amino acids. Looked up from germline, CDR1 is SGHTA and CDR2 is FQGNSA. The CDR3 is CASSFGLAYEQYF. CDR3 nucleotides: TGTGCCAGCAGCTTTGGATTAGCCTACGAGCAGTACTTC.

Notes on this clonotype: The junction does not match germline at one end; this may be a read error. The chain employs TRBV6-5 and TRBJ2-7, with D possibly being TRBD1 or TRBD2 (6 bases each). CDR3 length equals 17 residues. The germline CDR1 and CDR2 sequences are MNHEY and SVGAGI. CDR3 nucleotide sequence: TGTGCCAGCAGTTCCTCTCCCCAACAGGGAGGTTACTCACCCCTCCACTTC. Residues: CASSSSPQQGGYSPLHF.

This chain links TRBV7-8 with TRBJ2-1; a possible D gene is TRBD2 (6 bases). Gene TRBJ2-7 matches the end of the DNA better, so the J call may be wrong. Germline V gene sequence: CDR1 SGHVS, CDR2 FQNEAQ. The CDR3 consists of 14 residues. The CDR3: CASSLIAESYEQYF. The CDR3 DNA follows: TGTGCCAGCAGCCTCATAGCGGAGTCCTACGAGCAGTACTTC.

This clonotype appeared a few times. The chain's CDR3 is CSARDRTSGSYEQYF. The CDR3 DNA sequence: TGCAGTGCTAGAGATCGGACTAGCGGGAGTTACGAGCAGTACTTC. This rearrangement joins TRBV20-1 to TRBJ2-7, with 13 bases lining up with TRBD2. The CDR3 length is 15 residues. Germline loops: CDR1 DFQATT, CDR2 SNEGSKA (reference sequence). With V trimmed by 0 bases and J by 4 bases, 3 bases remained unmatched.

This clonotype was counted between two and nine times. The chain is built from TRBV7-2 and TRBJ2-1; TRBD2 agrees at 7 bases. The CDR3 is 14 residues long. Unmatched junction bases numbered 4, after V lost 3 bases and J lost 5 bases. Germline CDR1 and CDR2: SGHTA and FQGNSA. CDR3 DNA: TGTGCCAGCAGCTTCTCGGGGGGAAACAATGAGCAGTTCTTC. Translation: CASSFSGGNNEQFF.

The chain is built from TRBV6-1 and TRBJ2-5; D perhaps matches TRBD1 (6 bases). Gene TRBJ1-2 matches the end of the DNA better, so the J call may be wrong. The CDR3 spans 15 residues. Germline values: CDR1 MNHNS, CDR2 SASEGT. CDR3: CASSEAGAVYYGYTF. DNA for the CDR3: TGTGCCAGCAGTGAAGCGGGGGCCGTCTACTATGGCTACACCTTC.

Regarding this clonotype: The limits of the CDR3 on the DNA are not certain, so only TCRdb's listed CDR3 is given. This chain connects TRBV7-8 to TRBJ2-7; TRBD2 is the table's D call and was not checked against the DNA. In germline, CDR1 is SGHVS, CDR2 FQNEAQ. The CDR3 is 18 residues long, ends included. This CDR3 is CASSSGGIREIYGYTFGF.

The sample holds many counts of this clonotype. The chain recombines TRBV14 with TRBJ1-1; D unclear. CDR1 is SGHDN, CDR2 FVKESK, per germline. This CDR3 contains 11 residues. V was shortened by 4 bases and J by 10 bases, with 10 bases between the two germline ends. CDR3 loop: CASSLGLVAFF. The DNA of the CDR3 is TGTGCCAGCAGCCTTGGGCTTGTAGCTTTCTTT.

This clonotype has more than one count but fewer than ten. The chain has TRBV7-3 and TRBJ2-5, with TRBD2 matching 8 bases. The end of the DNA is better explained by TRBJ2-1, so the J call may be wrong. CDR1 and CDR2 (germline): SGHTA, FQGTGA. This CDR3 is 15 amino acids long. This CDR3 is CASSLMTGGPGEQFF. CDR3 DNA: TGTGCCAGCAGCTTAATGACGGGAGGGCCGGGTGAGCAGTTCTTC.

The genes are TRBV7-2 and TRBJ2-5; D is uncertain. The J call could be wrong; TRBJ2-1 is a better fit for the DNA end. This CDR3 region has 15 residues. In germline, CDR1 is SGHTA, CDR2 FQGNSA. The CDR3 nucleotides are TGTGCCAGCAGCATTAAGGGCCCTCCGGGCGTTGAGCAGTTCTTC. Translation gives CASSIKGPPGVEQFF.

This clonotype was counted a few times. As DNA, the CDR3 is TGTGCCAGCACCGATGGACTAGCGGGAGGGCCAGGGGTCTACGAGCAGTACTTC. Protein sequence: CASTDGLAGGPGVYEQYF. This chain uses TRBV6-1 with TRBJ2-4; 15 bases align to TRBD2. The DNA end is a closer match to TRBJ2-7, so the J assignment may be wrong. This CDR3 has 18 residues. Germline V gene data show CDR1 as MNHNS and CDR2 as SASEGT.

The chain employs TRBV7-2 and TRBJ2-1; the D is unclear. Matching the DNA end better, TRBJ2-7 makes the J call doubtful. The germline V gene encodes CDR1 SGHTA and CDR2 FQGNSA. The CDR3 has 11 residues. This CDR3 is CASSLHYEQYF. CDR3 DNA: TGTGCCAGCAGTCTCCACTACGAGCAGTACTTC.

CDR3: CASNSGQAETQYF. The DNA of the CDR3 is TGCGCCAGCAACTCGGGACAGGCAGAGACCCAGTACTTC. The chain combines TRBV10-2 with TRBJ2-5; 8 bases are a match to TRBD1. Germline V CDR1 and CDR2: WSHSY, SAAADI. This CDR3 has 13 residues. The J segment lost 4 bases and the V segment lost 7 bases, leaving 5 bases of the junction unmatched.

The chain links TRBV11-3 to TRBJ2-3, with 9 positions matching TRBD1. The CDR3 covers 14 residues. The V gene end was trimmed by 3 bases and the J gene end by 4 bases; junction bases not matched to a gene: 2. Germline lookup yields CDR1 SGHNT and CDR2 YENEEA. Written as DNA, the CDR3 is TGTGCCAGCAGCTTGGGGACAGGGCCAGATACGCAGTATTTT. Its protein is CASSLGTGPDTQYF.

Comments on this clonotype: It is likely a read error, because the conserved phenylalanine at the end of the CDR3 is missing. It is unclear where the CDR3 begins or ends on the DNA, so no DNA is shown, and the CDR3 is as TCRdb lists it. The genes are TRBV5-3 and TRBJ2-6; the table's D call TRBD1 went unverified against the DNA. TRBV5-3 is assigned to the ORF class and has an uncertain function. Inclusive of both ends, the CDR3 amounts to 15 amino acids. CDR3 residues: CAQSRDRGDEQYFGP.

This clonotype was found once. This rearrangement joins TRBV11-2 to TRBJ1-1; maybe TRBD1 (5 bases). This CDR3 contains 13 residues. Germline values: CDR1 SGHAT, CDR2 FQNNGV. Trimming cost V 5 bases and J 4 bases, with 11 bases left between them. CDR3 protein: CASSKGPGTEAFF. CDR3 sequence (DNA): TGTGCCAGCAGCAAGGGACCAGGCACTGAAGCTTTCTTT.

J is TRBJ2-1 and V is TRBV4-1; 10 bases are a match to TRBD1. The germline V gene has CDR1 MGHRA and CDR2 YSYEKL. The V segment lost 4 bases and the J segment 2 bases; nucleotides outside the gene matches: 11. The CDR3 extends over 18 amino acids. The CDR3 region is CASSRLTGQGFPYNEQFF. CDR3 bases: TGCGCCAGCAGCCGCCTAACGGGACAGGGGTTCCCCTACAATGAGCAGTTCTTC.

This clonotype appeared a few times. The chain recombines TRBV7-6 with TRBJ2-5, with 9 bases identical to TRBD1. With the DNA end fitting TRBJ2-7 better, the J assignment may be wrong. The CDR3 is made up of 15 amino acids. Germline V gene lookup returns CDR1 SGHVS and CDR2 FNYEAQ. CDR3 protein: CASSLDRGQGYEQYF. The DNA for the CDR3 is TGTGCCAGCAGCTTAGACAGGGGGCAAGGCTACGAGCAGTACTTC.

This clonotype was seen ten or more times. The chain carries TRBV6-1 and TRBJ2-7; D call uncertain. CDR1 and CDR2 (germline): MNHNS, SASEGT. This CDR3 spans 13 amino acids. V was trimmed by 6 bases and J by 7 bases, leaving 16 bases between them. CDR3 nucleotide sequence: TGTGCCAGCAGGGACGACTCTGGGTGGGAGCAGTACTTC. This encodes CASRDDSGWEQYF.

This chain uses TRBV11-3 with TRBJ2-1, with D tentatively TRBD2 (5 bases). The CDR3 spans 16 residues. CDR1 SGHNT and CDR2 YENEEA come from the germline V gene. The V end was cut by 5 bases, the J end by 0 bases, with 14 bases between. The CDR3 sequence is CASSPRLRSSYNEQFF. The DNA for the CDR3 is TGTGCCAGCAGCCCCCGACTAAGGAGCTCCTACAATGAGCAGTTCTTC.

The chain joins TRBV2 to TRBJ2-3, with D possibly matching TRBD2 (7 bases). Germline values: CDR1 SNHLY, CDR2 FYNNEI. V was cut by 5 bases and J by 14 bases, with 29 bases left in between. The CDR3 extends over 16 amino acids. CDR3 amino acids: CASSLKGGGNTGELYF. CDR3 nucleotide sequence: TGTGCCAGCAGTTTAAAGGGGGGGGGGAACACCGGGGAGCTGTATTTT.

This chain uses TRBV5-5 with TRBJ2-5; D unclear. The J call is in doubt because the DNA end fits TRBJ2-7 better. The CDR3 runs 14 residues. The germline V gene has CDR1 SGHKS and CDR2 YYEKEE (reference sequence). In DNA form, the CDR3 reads TGTGCCAGCAGCTTGGATCTGACTTTAGGCGAGCAGTACTTC. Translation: CASSLDLTLGEQYF.

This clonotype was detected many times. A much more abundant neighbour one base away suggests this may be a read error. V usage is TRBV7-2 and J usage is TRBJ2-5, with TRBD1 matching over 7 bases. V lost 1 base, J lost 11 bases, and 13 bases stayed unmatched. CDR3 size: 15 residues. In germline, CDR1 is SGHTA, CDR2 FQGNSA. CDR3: CASSLGGQTYNEQYF. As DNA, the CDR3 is TGTGCCAGCAGCTTAGGGGGACAGACCTACAATGAGCAGTACTTC.

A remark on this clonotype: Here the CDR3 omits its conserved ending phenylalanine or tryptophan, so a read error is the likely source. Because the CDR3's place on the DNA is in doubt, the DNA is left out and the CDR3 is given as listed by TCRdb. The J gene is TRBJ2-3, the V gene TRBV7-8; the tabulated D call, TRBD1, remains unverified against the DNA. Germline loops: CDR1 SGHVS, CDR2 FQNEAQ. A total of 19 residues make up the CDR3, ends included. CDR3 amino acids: CASSLPLRDIRFREQYFGP.